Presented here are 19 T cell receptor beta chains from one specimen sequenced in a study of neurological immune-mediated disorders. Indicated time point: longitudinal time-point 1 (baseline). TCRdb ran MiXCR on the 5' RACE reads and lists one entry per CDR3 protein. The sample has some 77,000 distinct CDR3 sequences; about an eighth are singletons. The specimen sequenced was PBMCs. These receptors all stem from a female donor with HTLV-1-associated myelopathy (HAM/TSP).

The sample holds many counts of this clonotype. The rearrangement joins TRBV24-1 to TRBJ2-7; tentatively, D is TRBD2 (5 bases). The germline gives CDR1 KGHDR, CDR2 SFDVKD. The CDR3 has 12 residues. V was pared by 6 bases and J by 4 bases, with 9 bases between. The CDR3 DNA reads TGTGCCACCAGTAACGGCGGGTACGAGCAGTACTTC. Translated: CATSNGGYEQYF.

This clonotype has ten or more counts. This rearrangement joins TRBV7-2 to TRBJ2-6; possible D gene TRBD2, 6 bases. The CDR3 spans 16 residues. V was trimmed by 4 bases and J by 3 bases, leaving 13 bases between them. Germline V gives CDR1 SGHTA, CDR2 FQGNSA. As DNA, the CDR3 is TGTGCCAGCAGCTCCCGTCTCGGGAGTGGGGCCAACGTCCTGACTTTC. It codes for CASSSRLGSGANVLTF.

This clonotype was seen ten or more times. CDR3 amino acids: CASSLSIGVGELFF. The CDR3 DNA reads TGTGCCAGCAGTTTATCGATAGGCGTCGGGGAGCTGTTTTTT. The chain recombines TRBV27 with TRBJ2-2; no firm D call. V dropped 0 bases and J dropped 7 bases, with 9 bases sitting between them. Germline V gene data show CDR1 as MNHEY and CDR2 as SMNVEV (reference sequence). CDR3 size: 14 residues.

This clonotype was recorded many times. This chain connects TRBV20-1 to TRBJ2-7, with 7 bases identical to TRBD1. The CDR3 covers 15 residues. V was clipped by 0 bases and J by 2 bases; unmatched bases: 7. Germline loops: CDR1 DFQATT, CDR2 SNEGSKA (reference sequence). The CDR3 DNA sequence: TGCAGTGCTAGAGATCAGAGGGGGCAACCCTACGAGCAGTACTTC. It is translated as CSARDQRGQPYEQYF.

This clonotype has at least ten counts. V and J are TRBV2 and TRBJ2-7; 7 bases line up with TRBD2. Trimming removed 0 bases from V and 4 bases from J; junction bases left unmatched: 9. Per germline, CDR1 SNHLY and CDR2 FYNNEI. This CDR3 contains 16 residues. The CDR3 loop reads CASSEAGGGSGYEQYF. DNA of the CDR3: TGTGCCAGCAGTGAAGCCGGTGGCGGGAGCGGGTACGAGCAGTACTTC.

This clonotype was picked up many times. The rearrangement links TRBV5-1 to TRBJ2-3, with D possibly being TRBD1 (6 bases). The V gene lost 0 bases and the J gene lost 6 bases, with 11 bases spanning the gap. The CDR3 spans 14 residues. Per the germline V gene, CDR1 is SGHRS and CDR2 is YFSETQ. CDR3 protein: CASSLGGRADTQYF. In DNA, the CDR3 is TGCGCCAGCAGCTTGGGGGGGCGGGCGGATACGCAGTATTTT.

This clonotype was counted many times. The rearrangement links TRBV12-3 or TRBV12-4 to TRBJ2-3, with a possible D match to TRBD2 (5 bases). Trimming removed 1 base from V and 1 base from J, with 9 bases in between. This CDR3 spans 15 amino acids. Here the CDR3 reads CASSLGNGGTDTQYF. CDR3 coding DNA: TGTGCCAGCAGTTTAGGGAACGGGGGCACAGATACGCAGTATTTT.

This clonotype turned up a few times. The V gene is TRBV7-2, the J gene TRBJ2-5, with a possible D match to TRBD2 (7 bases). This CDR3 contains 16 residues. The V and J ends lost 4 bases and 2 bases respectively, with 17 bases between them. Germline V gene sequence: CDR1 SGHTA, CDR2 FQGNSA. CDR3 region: CASSSVRGGPQETQYF. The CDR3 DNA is TGTGCCAGCAGCTCCGTTAGGGGGGGGCCTCAAGAGACCCAGTACTTC.

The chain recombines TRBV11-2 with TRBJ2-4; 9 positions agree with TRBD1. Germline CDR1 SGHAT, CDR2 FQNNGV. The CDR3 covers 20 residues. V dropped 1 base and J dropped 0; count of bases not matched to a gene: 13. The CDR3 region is CASSLVGTGNPRSAKNIQYF. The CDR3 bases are TGTGCCAGCAGCTTAGTGGGGACAGGGAATCCCCGTTCAGCCAAAAACATTCAGTACTTC.

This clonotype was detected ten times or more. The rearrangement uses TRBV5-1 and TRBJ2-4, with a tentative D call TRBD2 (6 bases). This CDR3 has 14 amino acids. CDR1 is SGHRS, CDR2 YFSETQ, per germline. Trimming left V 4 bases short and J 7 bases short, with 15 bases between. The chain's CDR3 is CASSPPGVFNIQYF. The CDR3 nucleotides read TGCGCCAGCAGCCCCCCGGGGGTTTTCAACATTCAGTACTTC.

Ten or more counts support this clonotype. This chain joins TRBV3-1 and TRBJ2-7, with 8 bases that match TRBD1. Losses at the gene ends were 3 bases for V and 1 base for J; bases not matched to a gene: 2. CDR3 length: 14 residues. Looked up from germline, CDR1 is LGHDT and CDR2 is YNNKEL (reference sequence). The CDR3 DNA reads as TGTGCCAGCAGCCACGGACAGGGTTCCTACGAGCAGTACTTC. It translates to CASSHGQGSYEQYF.

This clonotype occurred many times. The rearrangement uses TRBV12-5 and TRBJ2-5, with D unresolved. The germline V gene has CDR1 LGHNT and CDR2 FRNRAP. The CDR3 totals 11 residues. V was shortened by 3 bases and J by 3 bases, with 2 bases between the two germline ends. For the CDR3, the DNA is TGTGCTAGTGGTTTAGAAGAGACCCAGTACTTC. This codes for CASGLEETQYF.

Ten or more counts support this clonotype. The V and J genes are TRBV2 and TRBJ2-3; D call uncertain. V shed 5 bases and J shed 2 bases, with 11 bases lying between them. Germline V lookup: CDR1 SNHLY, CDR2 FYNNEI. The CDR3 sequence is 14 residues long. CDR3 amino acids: CASSYTLNTDTQYF. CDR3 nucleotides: TGTGCCAGCAGTTATACACTGAACACAGATACGCAGTATTTT. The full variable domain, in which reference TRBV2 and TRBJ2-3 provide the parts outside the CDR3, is EPEVTQTPSHQVTQMGQEVILRCVPISNHLYFYWYRQILGQKVEFLVSFYNNEISEKSEIFDDQFSVERPDGSNFTLKIRSTKLEDSAMYFCASSYTLNTDTQYFGPGTRLTVL.

CDR3 in amino acids: CASSPGTVYGYTF. The CDR3 region has the DNA TGTGCCAGCAGCCCCGGGACAGTCTATGGCTACACCTTC. V is TRBV7-9 and J is TRBJ1-2; 7 nucleotides align to TRBD1. From germline, CDR1 is SEHNR and CDR2 FQNEAQ (reference sequence). The length of the CDR3 is 13 residues. Trimming cost V 5 bases and J 4 bases; bases outside gene matches: 4.

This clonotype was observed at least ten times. CDR3 DNA: TGTGCCAGCAGTTTCGAGCTAGCGGGGACAGATACGCAGTATTTT. Its protein product is CASSFELAGTDTQYF. This chain joins TRBV27 and TRBJ2-3; 9 nucleotides align to TRBD2. From germline, CDR1 is MNHEY and CDR2 SMNVEV (reference sequence). V was clipped by 3 bases and J by 3 bases; unmatched bases: 4. The CDR3 length is 15 residues.

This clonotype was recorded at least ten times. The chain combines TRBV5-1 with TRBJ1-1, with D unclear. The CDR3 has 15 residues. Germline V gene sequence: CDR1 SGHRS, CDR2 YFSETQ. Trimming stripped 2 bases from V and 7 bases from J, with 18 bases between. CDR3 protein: CASSLISGGESEAFF. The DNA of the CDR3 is TGCGCCAGCAGCTTAATATCAGGCGGGGAAAGTGAAGCTTTCTTT.

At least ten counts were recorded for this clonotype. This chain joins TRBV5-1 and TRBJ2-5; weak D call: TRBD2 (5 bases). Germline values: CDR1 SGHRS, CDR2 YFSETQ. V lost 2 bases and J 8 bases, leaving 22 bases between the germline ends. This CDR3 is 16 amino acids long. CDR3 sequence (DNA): TGCGCCAGCAGCTTTAATGGGAGAGCGGAAAGTGAAACCCAGTACTTC. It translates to CASSFNGRAESETQYF.

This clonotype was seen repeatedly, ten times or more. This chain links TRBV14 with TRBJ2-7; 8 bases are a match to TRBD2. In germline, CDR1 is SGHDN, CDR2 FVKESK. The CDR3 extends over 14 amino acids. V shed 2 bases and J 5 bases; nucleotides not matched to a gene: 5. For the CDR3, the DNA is TGTGCCAGCAGCCAATTTTTCGGGGGGGACGAGCAGTACTTC. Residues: CASSQFFGGDEQYF.

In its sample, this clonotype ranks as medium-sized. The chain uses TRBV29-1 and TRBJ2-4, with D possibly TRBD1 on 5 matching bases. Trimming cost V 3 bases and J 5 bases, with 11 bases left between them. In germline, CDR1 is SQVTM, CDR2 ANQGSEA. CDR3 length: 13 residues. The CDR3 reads CSVETVIENIQYF. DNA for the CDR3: TGCAGCGTTGAGACAGTGATCGAAAACATTCAGTACTTC.